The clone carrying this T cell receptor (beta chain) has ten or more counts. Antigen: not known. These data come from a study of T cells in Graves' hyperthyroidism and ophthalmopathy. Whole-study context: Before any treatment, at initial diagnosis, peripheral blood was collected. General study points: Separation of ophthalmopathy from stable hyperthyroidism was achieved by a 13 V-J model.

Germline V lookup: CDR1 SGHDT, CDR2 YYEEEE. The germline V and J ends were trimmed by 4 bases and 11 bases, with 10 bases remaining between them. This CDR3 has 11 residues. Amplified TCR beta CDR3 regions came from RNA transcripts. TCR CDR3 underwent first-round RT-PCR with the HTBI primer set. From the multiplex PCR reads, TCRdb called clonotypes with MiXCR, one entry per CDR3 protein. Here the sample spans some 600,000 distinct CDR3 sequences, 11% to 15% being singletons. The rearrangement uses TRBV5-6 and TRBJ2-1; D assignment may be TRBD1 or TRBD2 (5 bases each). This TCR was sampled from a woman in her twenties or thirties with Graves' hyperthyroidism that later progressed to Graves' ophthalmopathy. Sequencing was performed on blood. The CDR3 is CASSAGSQQFF. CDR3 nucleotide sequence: TGTGCCAGCAGCGCAGGGAGTCAGCAGTTCTTC.